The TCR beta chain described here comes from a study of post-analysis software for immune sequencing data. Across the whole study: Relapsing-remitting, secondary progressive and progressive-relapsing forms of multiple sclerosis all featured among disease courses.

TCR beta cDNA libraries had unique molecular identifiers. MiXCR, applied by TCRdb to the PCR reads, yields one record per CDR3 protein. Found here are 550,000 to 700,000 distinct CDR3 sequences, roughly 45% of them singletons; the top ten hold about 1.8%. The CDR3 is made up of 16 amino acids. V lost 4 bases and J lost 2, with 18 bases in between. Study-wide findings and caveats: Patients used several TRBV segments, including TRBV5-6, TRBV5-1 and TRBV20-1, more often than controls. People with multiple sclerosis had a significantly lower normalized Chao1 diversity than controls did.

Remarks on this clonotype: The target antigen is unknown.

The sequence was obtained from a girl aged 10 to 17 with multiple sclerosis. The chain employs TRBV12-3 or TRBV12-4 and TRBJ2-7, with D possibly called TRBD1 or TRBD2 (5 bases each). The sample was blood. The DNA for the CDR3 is TGTGCCAGCAGTTCTTGGATGGGACCTAGGGCCTACGAGCAGTACTTC. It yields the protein CASSSWMGPRAYEQYF.